What follows is one T cell receptor beta chain and its context. Its antigen is unknown. The sample comes from a study of CD8 T cells in ankylosing spondylitis. Points from the study as a whole: Certain motif variants had earlier been reported in reactive arthritis synovial fluid and blood. A TCR beta motif of several highly homologous variants seemed to mark ankylosing spondylitis blood. Reportedly, significant enrichment of disease-linked clones occurred in matched ankylosing spondylitis synovial fluid.

CDR3 length equals 16 residues. Germline V gene lookup returns CDR1 DFQATT and CDR2 SNEGSKA (reference sequence). V was pared by 0 bases and J by 0 bases, with 12 bases between. Using quantitative 5'-RACE with molecular barcodes, the authors made TCR beta libraries. TCRdb used MiXCR to reprocess the 5' RACE reads, holding one entry per CDR3 protein. The sample carries 250,000 to 350,000 distinct CDR3 sequences, around 8% recorded once. The specimen was blood, either unsorted or a sorted T cell fraction (not recorded which). This TCR derives from a male donor with ankylosing spondylitis. This chain connects TRBV20-1 to TRBJ1-5, with unresolved D. CDR3 bases: TGCAGTGCTAGAGATTGGAAGGAATATAGCAATCAGCCCCAGCATTTT. This encodes CSARDWKEYSNQPQHF.